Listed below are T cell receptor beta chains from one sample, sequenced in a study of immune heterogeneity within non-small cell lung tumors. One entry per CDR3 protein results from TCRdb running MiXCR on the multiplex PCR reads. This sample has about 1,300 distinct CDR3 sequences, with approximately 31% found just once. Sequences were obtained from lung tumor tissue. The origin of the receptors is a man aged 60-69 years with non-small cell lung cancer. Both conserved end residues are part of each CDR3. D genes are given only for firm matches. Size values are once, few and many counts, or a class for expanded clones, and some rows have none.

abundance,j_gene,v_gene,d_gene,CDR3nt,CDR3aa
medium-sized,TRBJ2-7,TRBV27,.,TGTGCCAGCAGTCCGTCTTCCTACGAGCAGTACTTC,CASSPSSYEQYF
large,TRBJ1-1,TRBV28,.,TGTGCCAGCAGTTTGGTAGCAGGGGCTCGGGGAACTGAAGCTTTCTTT,CASSLVAGARGTEAFF
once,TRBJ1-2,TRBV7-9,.,TGTGCCAGCAGCACCTGGGAAGGTGCCCGTGGCTACACCTTC,CASSTWEGARGYTF
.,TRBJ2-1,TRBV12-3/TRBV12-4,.,TGTGCCAGCAGTCAAGGAGGGGTTGGATTGCAGTTCTTC,CASSQGGVGLQFF
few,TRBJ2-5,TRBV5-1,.,TGCGCCAGCAGCTTTTCGTACCAAGAGACCCAGTACTTC,CASSFSYQETQYF
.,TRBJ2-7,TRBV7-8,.,TGTGCCAGCAGCCCCGGATACGAGCAGTACTTC,CASSPGYEQYF
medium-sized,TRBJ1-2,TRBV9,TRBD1,TGTGCCAGCAGCCCCCGCCAGGGGGGTATCCATGGCTACACCTTC,CASSPRQGGIHGYTF
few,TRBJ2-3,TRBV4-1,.,TGCGCCAGCAGCCAAGTAGGACGCACAGATACGCAGTATTTT,CASSQVGRTDTQYF
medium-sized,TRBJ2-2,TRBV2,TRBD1,TGTGCCAGCGGACAGGGGGCCACCGGGGAGCTGTTTTTT,CASGQGATGELFF
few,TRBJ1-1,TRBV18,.,TGTGCCAGCTCACCGGCGAGGGGTGGGAACACTGAAGCTTTCTTT,CASSPARGGNTEAFF
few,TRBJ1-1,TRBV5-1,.,TGCGCCAGCAGCTTTAAGGGACAGAACACTGAAGCTTTCTTT,CASSFKGQNTEAFF
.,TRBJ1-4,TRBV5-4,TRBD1,TGTGCCAGCAGCAACAACAGGGGACTTAATGAAAAACTGTTTTTT,CASSNNRGLNEKLFF
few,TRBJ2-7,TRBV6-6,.,TGTGCCAGCAGTTACTCCCCCTCCTACGAGCAGTACTTC,CASSYSPSYEQYF
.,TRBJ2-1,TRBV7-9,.,TGTGCCAGCAGCCCTAGGGGGGCGCCGATCTACAATGAGCAGTTCTTC,CASSPRGAPIYNEQFF
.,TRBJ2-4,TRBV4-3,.,TGCGCCAGCAGCCAAGTACGGGACACGGTTCGCATTCAGTACTTC,CASSQVRDTVRIQYF
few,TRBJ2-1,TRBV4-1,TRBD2,TGCGCCAGCAGCCAAAACTTACTAGCGGGAGGGCTCAAGGAGTTCTTC,CASSQNLLAGGLKEFF
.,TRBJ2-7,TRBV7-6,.,TGTGCCAGCAGCGATGACATCCACGAGCAGTACTTC,CASSDDIHEQYF
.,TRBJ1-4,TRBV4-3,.,TGCGCCAGCAGCCCAGCCCCAGATGAAAAACTGTTTTTT,CASSPAPDEKLFF
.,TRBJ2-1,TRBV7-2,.,TGTGCCAGCAGCTTAATGAGATGGGATGAGCAGTTCTTC,CASSLMRWDEQFF
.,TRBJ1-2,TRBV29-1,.,TGCAGCGTGGATACAATTAACTATGGCTACACCTTC,CSVDTINYGYTF
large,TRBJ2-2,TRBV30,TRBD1,TGTGCCTGCCTGGACAGGGCGAAGGCCGGGGAGCTGTTTTTT,CACLDRAKAGELFF
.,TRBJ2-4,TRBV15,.,TGTGCCACCAGCAGACTACAGGATTACTTAGCCAAAAACATTCAGTACTTC,CATSRLQDYLAKNIQYF
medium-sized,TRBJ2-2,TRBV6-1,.,TGTGCCAGCAGTGAGGAGTGGGGAATGGGCGGGGAGCTGTTTTTT,CASSEEWGMGGELFF
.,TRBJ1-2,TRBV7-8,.,TGTGCCAGCAGCCCGCAGGCAGGGGCGGGAGGCTACACCTTC,CASSPQAGAGGYTF
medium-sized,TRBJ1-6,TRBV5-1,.,TGCGCCAGCAGCTTGGTCGGGGGGGCTCAGAATTCACCCCTCCACTTT,CASSLVGGAQNSPLHF
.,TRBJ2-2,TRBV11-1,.,TGTGCCAGCCGAGGGCTATTGAACACCGGGGAGCTGTTTTTT,CASRGLLNTGELFF
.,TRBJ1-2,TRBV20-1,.,TGCAGTGCTATTGAAGGGATCTATGGCTACACCTTC,CSAIEGIYGYTF
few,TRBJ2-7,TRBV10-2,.,TGCGCCAGCAGGCAACGCAGGGTGACCTACGAGCAGTACTTC,CASRQRRVTYEQYF
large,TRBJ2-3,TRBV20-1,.,TGCAGTGCTCAACTAGCCTCCACAGATACGCAGTATTTT,CSAQLASTDTQYF
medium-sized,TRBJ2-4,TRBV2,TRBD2,TGTGCCAGCAGTTTAGTAGCTAGCGGGACTAAAAACATTCAGTACTTC,CASSLVASGTKNIQYF
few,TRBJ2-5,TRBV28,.,TGTGCCAGCAGTTTATACAAAGAGACCCAGTACTTC,CASSLYKETQYF
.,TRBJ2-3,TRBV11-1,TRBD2,TGTGCCAGCAGTCCAACACTAGCGGGCCCGGTAGATACGCAGTATTTT,CASSPTLAGPVDTQYF
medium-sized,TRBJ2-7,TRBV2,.,TGTGCCAGCAGCGCGGACTCCTACGAGCAGTACTTC,CASSADSYEQYF
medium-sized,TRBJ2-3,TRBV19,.,TGTGCCAGTAGTATAGGGGGAGGAGTCACAGATACGCAGTATTTT,CASSIGGGVTDTQYF
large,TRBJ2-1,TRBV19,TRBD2,TGTGCCAGTAGACCTAGCGGGAGAAATAGAGTGGATGAGCAGTTCTTC,CASRPSGRNRVDEQFF
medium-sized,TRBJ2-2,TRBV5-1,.,TGCGCCAGCAGCTTGGGGTGGGACACCGGGGAGCTGTTTTTT,CASSLGWDTGELFF
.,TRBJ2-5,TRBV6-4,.,TGTCATAACGTGCCAGCAGTGACTCCGCACTCGACGTGGGAGACCCAGTACTTC,CHNVPAVTPHSTWETQYF
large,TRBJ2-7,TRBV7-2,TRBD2,TGTGCCAGCAGCTTAGCGGCGGGAGCCAACGAGCAGTACTTC,CASSLAAGANEQYF
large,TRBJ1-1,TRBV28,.,TGTGCCAGCAGTTTAATGAACCCCAGGGAGGACTTGAACACTGAAGCTTTCTTT,CASSLMNPREDLNTEAFF